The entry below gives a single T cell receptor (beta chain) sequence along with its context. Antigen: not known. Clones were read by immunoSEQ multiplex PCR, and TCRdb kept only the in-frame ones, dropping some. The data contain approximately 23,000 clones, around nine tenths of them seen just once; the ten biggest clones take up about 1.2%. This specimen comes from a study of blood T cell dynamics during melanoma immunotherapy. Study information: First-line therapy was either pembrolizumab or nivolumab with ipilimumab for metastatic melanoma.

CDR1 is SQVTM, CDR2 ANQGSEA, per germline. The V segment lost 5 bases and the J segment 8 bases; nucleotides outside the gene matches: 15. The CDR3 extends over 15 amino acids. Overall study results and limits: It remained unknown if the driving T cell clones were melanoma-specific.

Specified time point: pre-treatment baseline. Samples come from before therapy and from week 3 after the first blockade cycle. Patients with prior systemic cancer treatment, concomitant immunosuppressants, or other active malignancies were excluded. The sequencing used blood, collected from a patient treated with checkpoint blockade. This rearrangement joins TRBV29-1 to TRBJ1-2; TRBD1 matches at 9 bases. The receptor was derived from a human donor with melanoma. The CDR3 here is CSVPRETGGYQGYTF. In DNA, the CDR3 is TGCAGCGTTCCCCGAGAGACAGGGGGGTATCAGGGCTACACCTTC. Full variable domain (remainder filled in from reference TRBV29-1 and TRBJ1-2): SAVISQKPSRDICQRGTSLTIQCQVDSQVTMMFWYRQQPGQSLTLIATANQGSEATYESGFVIDKFPISRPNLTFSTLTVSNMSPEDSSIYLCSVPRETGGYQGYTFGSGTRLTVV.